One sample yielded the 31 T cell receptor beta chains listed below, sequenced in a study of cytomegalovirus exposure and HLA in healthy donors. PCR amplification relied on 60 Vbeta primers (plus 13 Jbeta primers). TCRdb's copy holds only in-frame clones and misses some; the assay was immunoSEQ multiplex PCR. The sample records about 110,000 clones, 60% to 80% being singletons. Sequenced: PBMCs. These receptors came from a man in his forties in good health and CMV-seronegative.

V is TRBV5-1 and J is TRBJ2-3, with D maybe TRBD2 (5 bases). Trimming took 2 bases from V and 2 from J, leaving 9 bases between them. The CDR3 spans 14 residues. The germline V gene encodes CDR1 SGHRS and CDR2 YFSETQ. CDR3 coding DNA: TGCGCCAGCAGCTTCACGGGATTCACAGATACGCAGTATTTT. This encodes CASSFTGFTDTQYF.

The chain couples TRBV5-1 to TRBJ2-2; 16 bases fit TRBD2. CDR1 SGHRS and CDR2 YFSETQ come from the germline V gene. The CDR3 totals 19 residues. Germline trimming cut 0 bases from V and 4 bases from J; bases unmatched to any gene: 6. The CDR3 region is CASSLVGTSGGAITGELFF. Here the CDR3 DNA reads TGCGCCAGCAGCTTGGTGGGGACTAGCGGGGGGGCCATCACCGGGGAGCTGTTTTTT.

The V call is TRBV28, the J call TRBJ2-4, with TRBD2 identical over 8 bases. Losses at the gene ends were 3 bases for V and 2 bases for J; bases not matched to a gene: 6. The length of the CDR3 is 16 residues. Germline V gene sequence: CDR1 MDHEN, CDR2 SYDVKM. CDR3 nucleotides: TGTGCCAGCAGTTTTACGACTAGCGTTCCCAAAAACATTCAGTACTTC. It specifies CASSFTTSVPKNIQYF.

The V gene is TRBV6-5, the J gene TRBJ1-5; 10 bases line up with TRBD1. Germline CDR1 MNHEY, CDR2 SVGAGI. Trimming took 8 bases from V and 6 from J; bases not matched to a gene: 10. The CDR3 has 15 amino acids. The CDR3 is CASWGGTGDPQPQHF. The CDR3 DNA follows: TGTGCCAGCTGGGGAGGGACAGGGGATCCTCAGCCCCAGCATTTT.

This clone appeared a single time. The CDR3, as DNA: TGTGCCAGTAGGAGAGGACAGGGGAACACTGAAGCTTTCTTT. Its protein product is CASRRGQGNTEAFF. The chain uses TRBV19 and TRBJ1-1, with TRBD1 identical over 8 bases. Germline V lookup: CDR1 LNHDA, CDR2 SQIVND (reference sequence). The CDR3 runs to 14 residues. V dropped 6 bases and J dropped 1; count of bases not matched to a gene: 4.

The V and J genes are TRBV4-1 and TRBJ2-3; 9 bases are shared with TRBD1. Trimming at V came to 4 bases and at J to 2 bases, leaving 10 bases not matched to a gene. This CDR3 spans 17 amino acids. The germline CDR1 and CDR2 sequences are MGHRA and YSYEKL. The CDR3 region is CASSPPGGQGNTDTQYF. As DNA, the CDR3 is TGCGCCAGCAGCCCGCCCGGGGGACAGGGAAACACAGATACGCAGTATTTT.

V gene TRBV2 combines with J gene TRBJ2-1; D is perhaps TRBD2 (6 bases). Germline CDR1 and CDR2: SNHLY and FYNNEI. This CDR3 region has 15 residues. The ends were cut back, 4 bases at V and 8 bases at J, with 18 bases in the middle. CDR3 DNA sequence: TGTGCCAGCAGTGTTCAACTAGCCGTAGAACATGAGCAGTTCTTC. It encodes CASSVQLAVEHEQFF.

CDR3 protein: CAISESRVGLAGVTGELFF. CDR3 DNA sequence: TGTGCCATCAGTGAGTCAAGAGTCGGACTAGCGGGGGTCACCGGGGAGCTGTTTTTT. The rearrangement uses TRBV10-3 and TRBJ2-2; 13 bases are shared with TRBD2. The V and J ends lost 0 bases and 4 bases, in that order; junction bases with no gene match: 8. The CDR3 extends over 19 amino acids. Per the germline V gene, CDR1 is ENHRY and CDR2 is SYGVKD.

The rearrangement uses TRBV5-6 and TRBJ2-5; the match to TRBD1 covers 8 bases. The CDR3 has 16 amino acids. Germline CDR1 reads SGHDT; CDR2 reads YYEEEE. Trimming cost V 5 bases and J 4 bases; bases outside gene matches: 13. CDR3 nucleotides: TGTGCCAGCAGTCACTCCGGACAGGGTGGGGGAGAGACCCAGTACTTC. Translating gives CASSHSGQGGGETQYF. Complete variable domain (other parts from reference TRBV5-6 and TRBJ2-5): DAGVTQSPTHLIKTRGQQVTLRCSPKSGHDTVSWYQQALGQGPQFIFQYYEEEERQRGNFPDRFSGHQFPNYSSELNVNALLLGDSALYLCASSHSGQGGGETQYFGPGTRLLVL.

The rearrangement joins TRBV6-5 to TRBJ1-5; TRBD1 agrees at 9 bases. V was pared by 7 bases and J by 7 bases, with 5 bases of the junction left unmatched. The CDR3 length is 13 residues. The germline V gene encodes CDR1 MNHEY and CDR2 SVGAGI. Here the CDR3 DNA reads TGTGCCAGCACCACAGGGGGCAGACAGCCCCAGCATTTT. Its translation: CASTTGGRQPQHF.

The V gene is TRBV5-1, the J gene TRBJ2-3; a weak D match, TRBD2 (7 bases). The CDR3 contains 15 residues. V was shortened by 5 bases and J by 0 bases, with 13 bases between the two germline ends. The germline CDR1 and CDR2 sequences are SGHRS and YFSETQ. The chain's CDR3 is CASRLGRGSTDTQYF. CDR3 coding DNA: TGCGCCAGCAGACTGGGGAGGGGGAGCACAGATACGCAGTATTTT.

Note on this clone: A read error may produce the germline difference seen at one junction end. The chain is built from TRBV5-1 and TRBJ2-3; 10 positions match TRBD2. CDR1 is SGHRS, CDR2 YFSETQ, per germline. The CDR3 contains 16 residues. This CDR3 is CVSSFALAGPEDTQYF. DNA of the CDR3: TGCGTCAGCAGCTTTGCACTAGCGGGGCCGGAGGATACGCAGTATTTT.

The chain combines TRBV4-1 with TRBJ2-5; D not certain. Germline loops: CDR1 MGHRA, CDR2 YSYEKL. This CDR3 is built from 14 residues. V gave up 4 bases and J gave up 5 bases, with 14 bases separating them. CDR3 coding DNA: TGCGCCAGCAGCCCCTCGGCCGTACAGGAGACCCAGTACTTC. This codes for CASSPSAVQETQYF.

The chain combines TRBV5-1 with TRBJ1-6; 8 positions agree with TRBD1. The trim removed 5 bases at V and 7 bases at J, leaving 8 bases unmatched. The CDR3 is 15 amino acids. Looked up from germline, CDR1 is SGHRS and CDR2 is YFSETQ. The CDR3 bases are TGCGCCAGCAGTGTGCAGGGGGCTCAGAATTCACCCCTCCACTTT. Translated, it gives CASSVQGAQNSPLHF.

The chain uses TRBV25-1 and TRBJ2-5; tentative D call: TRBD2 (5 bases). Germline assignment: CDR1 MGHDK and CDR2 SYGVNS. The germline V and J ends were trimmed by 0 bases and 4 bases, with 9 bases remaining between them. The CDR3 has 14 amino acids. The CDR3 DNA sequence: TGTGCCAGCAGTGAATATCAGGCGGGAGAGACCCAGTACTTC. This encodes CASSEYQAGETQYF.

This chain joins TRBV11-2 and TRBJ2-3; 8 bases are shared with TRBD2. CDR3 length equals 16 residues. Losses at the gene ends were 5 bases for V and 0 bases for J; bases not matched to a gene: 7. Germline V CDR1 and CDR2: SGHAT, FQNNGV. CDR3 region: CASSIRGGASTDTQYF. CDR3 in DNA: TGTGCCAGCAGCATTCGGGGGGGGGCTAGCACAGATACGCAGTATTTT.

The chain joins TRBV9 to TRBJ2-1; 8 nucleotides match TRBD2. Germline CDR1 reads SGDLS; CDR2 reads YYNGEE. The V and J ends lost 2 bases and 6 bases, in that order; junction bases with no gene match: 7. The CDR3 has 15 amino acids. The CDR3 is CASSVIGGGSNEQFF. The DNA for the CDR3 is TGTGCCAGCAGCGTGATTGGCGGGGGGTCCAATGAGCAGTTCTTC.

V usage is TRBV29-1 and J usage is TRBJ2-1, with D possibly being TRBD1 (5 bases). Looked up from germline, CDR1 is SQVTM and CDR2 is ANQGSEA. The germline V and J ends were trimmed by 5 bases and 5 bases, with 16 bases remaining between them. CDR3 length: 14 residues. The CDR3 loop reads CSVLFRALNNEQFF. The CDR3 DNA sequence: TGCAGCGTTCTCTTCAGGGCCCTAAACAATGAGCAGTTCTTC.

The rearrangement joins TRBV19 to TRBJ2-6, with D possibly being TRBD1 (5 bases). CDR1 is LNHDA and CDR2 is SQIVND in the germline V gene (reference sequence). The CDR3 length is 16 residues. V was trimmed by 3 bases and J by 0 bases, leaving 9 bases between them. CDR3 loop: CASSMGRHSGANVLTF. DNA for the CDR3: TGTGCCAGTAGTATGGGGCGGCACTCTGGGGCCAACGTCCTGACTTTC.

The chain employs TRBV5-4 and TRBJ2-5; 7 bases align to TRBD1. The CDR3 consists of 13 residues. Losses at the gene ends were 4 bases for V and 5 bases for J; bases not matched to a gene: 5. The V gene's germline CDR1 is SGHNT and CDR2 YYREEE (reference sequence). The CDR3 reads CASSQTGLETQYF. For the CDR3, the DNA is TGTGCCAGCAGCCAGACAGGGCTGGAGACCCAGTACTTC.

The chain joins TRBV6-1 to TRBJ1-1; 7 bases are a match to TRBD1. The CDR3 totals 14 residues. Trimming removed 6 bases from V and 1 base from J; junction bases left unmatched: 5. Germline assignment: CDR1 MNHNS and CDR2 SASEGT. The CDR3 DNA follows: TGTGCCAGCAGACGGGACAGCACGAACACTGAAGCTTTCTTT. Its translation: CASRRDSTNTEAFF.

The V gene is TRBV9, the J gene TRBJ1-2; no clear D. Per germline, CDR1 SGDLS and CDR2 YYNGEE. The CDR3 has 14 amino acids. Trimming cost V 4 bases and J 2 bases, with 12 bases left between them. The CDR3 DNA reads TGTGCCAGCAGCCCGCACCAGGTGAACTATGGCTACACCTTC. The encoded protein is CASSPHQVNYGYTF. The complete variable domain, with remaining parts taken from reference TRBV9 and TRBJ1-2, reads DSGVTQTPKHLITATGQRVTLRCSPRSGDLSVYWYQQSLDQGLQFLIQYYNGEERAKGNILERFSAQQFPDLHSELNLSSLELGDSALYFCASSPHQVNYGYTFGSGTRLTVV.

This sequence joins TRBV11-2 and TRBJ2-2, with D possibly TRBD2 on 5 matching bases. Trimming removed 1 base from V and 1 base from J, with 13 bases in between. Germline V gene sequence: CDR1 SGHAT, CDR2 FQNNGV. There are 17 residues in the CDR3. The DNA of the CDR3 is TGTGCCAGCAGCTTAGGGCAAGTAGCGAGGAACACCGGGGAGCTGTTTTTT. Its translation: CASSLGQVARNTGELFF.

Only one count was recorded for this clone. The genes are TRBV9 and TRBJ1-2; D is unresolved. This CDR3 spans 11 amino acids. The V gene's germline CDR1 is SGDLS and CDR2 YYNGEE. V lost 0 bases, J lost 7 bases, and 4 bases lay in between. The CDR3 loop is CASSVGSGYTF. In nucleotides, the CDR3 is TGTGCCAGCAGCGTAGGGAGTGGCTACACCTTC.

The chain combines TRBV6-5 with TRBJ2-3; a weak D match, TRBD1 (6 bases). Between the trimmed V and J ends, which lost 6 bases and 2 bases, there was a span of 15 bases. Germline V lookup: CDR1 MNHEY, CDR2 SVGAGI. CDR3 length: 15 amino acids. The CDR3 loop reads CASSRDNLITDTQYF. The CDR3 DNA reads as TGTGCCAGCAGCCGGGACAATTTAATCACAGATACGCAGTATTTT.

The chain employs TRBV23-1 and TRBJ2-7; possibly TRBD1 for D (6 bases). TRBV23-1 is identified as an open reading frame with a role that is uncertain. V lost 3 bases and J lost 3, with 6 bases in between. This CDR3 is built from 12 residues. CDR3 residues: CASSQTGYEQYF. CDR3 bases: TGCGCCAGCAGTCAGACAGGCTACGAGCAGTACTTC.

V is TRBV5-1 and J is TRBJ2-5; 7 bases match TRBD1. The CDR3 spans 14 residues. The ends lost 2 bases at V and 6 bases at J; junction bases unmatched: 7. From germline, CDR1 is SGHRS and CDR2 YFSETQ. Here the CDR3 DNA reads TGCGCCAGCAGCTTCGGGGACAGTGACAAGACCCAGTACTTC. Encoded protein: CASSFGDSDKTQYF.

DNA for the CDR3: TGTGCCAGTTCTACTAGCGCCAGGGGAGAGACCCAGTACTTC. Translated, it gives CASSTSARGETQYF. The chain is built from TRBV19 and TRBJ2-5; possibly TRBD2 for D (7 bases). The V gene's germline CDR1 is LNHDA and CDR2 SQIVND (reference sequence). Trimming removed 8 bases from V and 4 bases from J, with 17 bases in between. The CDR3 contains 14 residues.

V gene TRBV7-3 combines with J gene TRBJ2-5; D unclear. The CDR3 sequence is 14 residues long. Germline-derived CDR1 and CDR2 are SGHTA and FQGTGA. Trimming cost V 5 bases and J 5 bases, with 15 bases left between them. The CDR3 DNA reads TGTGCCAGCAGCCCCCGAGGAAGGAGCGAGACCCAGTACTTC. It yields the protein CASSPRGRSETQYF.

V and J are TRBV4-1 and TRBJ1-2, with D uncertain. The V gene's germline CDR1 is MGHRA and CDR2 YSYEKL. V was cut by 4 bases and J by 7 bases, with 16 bases left in between. The CDR3 consists of 14 residues. The chain's CDR3 is CASSPAHRAGGYTF. The DNA for the CDR3 is TGCGCCAGCAGCCCAGCCCACAGAGCTGGTGGCTACACCTTC.

This chain uses TRBV19 with TRBJ1-3, with 9 bases lining up with TRBD1. Per the germline V gene, CDR1 is LNHDA and CDR2 is SQIVND (reference sequence). The CDR3 loop spans 16 amino acids. The V and J ends lost 4 bases and 5 bases, in that order; junction bases with no gene match: 9. The CDR3: CASSTRQGESRNTIYF. CDR3 DNA: TGTGCCAGTAGTACTCGACAGGGGGAGTCCCGAAACACCATATATTTT.